This T cell receptor (beta chain) emerged from a study of OX40 agonist ivuxolimab in advanced cancers. Sequenced by immunoSEQ multiplex PCR; TCRdb stores in-frame clones only, minus some. Seen here are roughly 100,000 clones, about 92% observed once, and the top ten hold roughly 0.26%. J lost 7 bases, V lost 2 bases, and 5 bases had no gene match. CDR3 length equals 13 residues. Germline values: CDR1 GTSNPN, CDR2 SVGIG (reference sequence). The source is an adult with an advanced solid tumor such as melanoma, head and neck, liver or kidney cancer. The specimen comprised CD4+ or CD8+ T cells sorted from blood, sampled in a trial of the OX40 agonist ivuxolimab. This chain joins TRBV30 and TRBJ1-3, with TRBD1 matching 7 bases. The CDR3 is CAWSPGTVNTIYF. The CDR3 coding sequence is TGTGCCTGGAGTCCCGGGACAGTTAACACCATATATTTT.